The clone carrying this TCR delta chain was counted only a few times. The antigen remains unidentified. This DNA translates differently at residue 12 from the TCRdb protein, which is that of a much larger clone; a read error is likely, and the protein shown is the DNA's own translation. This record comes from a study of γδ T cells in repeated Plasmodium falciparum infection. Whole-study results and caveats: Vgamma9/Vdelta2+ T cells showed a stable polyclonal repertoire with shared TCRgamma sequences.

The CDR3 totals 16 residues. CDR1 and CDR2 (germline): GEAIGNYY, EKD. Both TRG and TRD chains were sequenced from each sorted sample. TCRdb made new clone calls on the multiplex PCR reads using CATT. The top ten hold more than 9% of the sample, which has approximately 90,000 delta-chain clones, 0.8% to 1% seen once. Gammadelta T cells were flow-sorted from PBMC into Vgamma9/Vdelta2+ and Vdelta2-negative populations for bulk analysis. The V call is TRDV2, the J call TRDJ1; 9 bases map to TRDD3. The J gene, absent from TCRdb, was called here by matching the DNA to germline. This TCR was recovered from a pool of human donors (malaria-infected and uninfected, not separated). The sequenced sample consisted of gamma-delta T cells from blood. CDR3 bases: TGTGCCTGTGTCAGTACTGGGGGAGCGTACACCGGTAAACTCATCTTT. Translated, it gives CACVSTGGAYTGKLIF.